Listed below are T cell receptor beta chains from one sample, sequenced in a study of cytomegalovirus exposure and HLA in healthy donors. TCRdb's copy holds only in-frame clones and misses some; the assay was immunoSEQ multiplex PCR. The sample lists roughly 130,000 clones, about 80% occurring once. The specimen sequenced was PBMCs. These receptor sequences come from a male donor in good health and CMV-seronegative. Both conserved end residues are part of each CDR3. D genes are given only for firm matches. Size tells how often a clone was seen (once, few, many) or the class of an expanded clone, and some rows leave it out.

clone size: .
J gene: TRBJ2-7
D gene: TRBD1
V gene: TRBV2
CDR3 DNA: TGTGCCAGCAGATCCCGGACAGGAGAGCAGTACTTC
CDR3 protein: CASRSRTGEQYF

clone size: few
J gene: TRBJ2-7
D gene: TRBD1
V gene: TRBV5-1
CDR3 DNA: TGCGCCAGCAGCTTGATTGAACAGGGACAGGACGAGCAGTACTTC
CDR3 protein: CASSLIEQGQDEQYF

clone size: .
J gene: TRBJ1-4
D gene: TRBD1
V gene: TRBV9
CDR3 DNA: TGTGCCAGCAGCCCGGGACAGGGGAATGAAAAACTGTTTTTT
CDR3 protein: CASSPGQGNEKLFF

clone size: .
J gene: TRBJ2-1
D gene: .
V gene: TRBV19
CDR3 DNA: TGTGCCAGTAGTTCAGACCGGACAGCGGGGTCCTACAATGAGCAGTTCTTC
CDR3 protein: CASSSDRTAGSYNEQFF

clone size: .
J gene: TRBJ2-2
D gene: .
V gene: TRBV4-2
CDR3 DNA: TGTGCCAGCAGCCAAGATCGGGGGATGTGGGAGCTGTTTTTT
CDR3 protein: CASSQDRGMWELFF

clone size: .
J gene: TRBJ2-7
D gene: .
V gene: TRBV2
CDR3 DNA: TGTGCCAGCAGGGACACAGGGTACCACGAGCAGTACTTC
CDR3 protein: CASRDTGYHEQYF

clone size: .
J gene: TRBJ2-1
D gene: .
V gene: TRBV30
CDR3 DNA: TGTGCCTGGAGTGGAGGCCCATACAATGAGCAGTTCTTC
CDR3 protein: CAWSGGPYNEQFF

clone size: .
J gene: TRBJ2-1
D gene: TRBD2
V gene: TRBV5-1
CDR3 DNA: TGCGCCAGCAGCTCGGGACTAGCGGGCTCCTACAATGAGCAGTTCTTC
CDR3 protein: CASSSGLAGSYNEQFF

clone size: .
J gene: TRBJ1-4
D gene: .
V gene: TRBV7-9
CDR3 DNA: TGTGCCAGCAGCTCCGGAGCAAACACTAATGAAAAACTGTTTTTT
CDR3 protein: CASSSGANTNEKLFF

clone size: .
J gene: TRBJ2-3
D gene: TRBD2
V gene: TRBV19
CDR3 DNA: TGTGCCAGTCATGGACTAGCGGACACAGATACGCAGTATTTT
CDR3 protein: CASHGLADTDTQYF

clone size: .
J gene: TRBJ2-7
D gene: TRBD1
V gene: TRBV27
CDR3 DNA: TGTGCCAGCAGTTTATCGATTGGGGACAGGGTCTTATACGAGCAGTACTTC
CDR3 protein: CASSLSIGDRVLYEQYF

clone size: .
J gene: TRBJ2-1
D gene: .
V gene: TRBV5-1
CDR3 DNA: TGCGCCAGCAGCCCTATACTCGCCTACAATGAGCAGTTCTTC
CDR3 protein: CASSPILAYNEQFF

clone size: .
J gene: TRBJ1-3
D gene: .
V gene: TRBV18
CDR3 DNA: TGTGCCAGCTCACCATCCTCTCAGGTATCGAGAAACACCATATATTTT
CDR3 protein: CASSPSSQVSRNTIYF

clone size: few
J gene: TRBJ2-6
D gene: .
V gene: TRBV6-4
CDR3 DNA: TGTGCCAGCAGTGCGGCGGGGGCGACCGGGGCCAACGTCCTGACTTTC
CDR3 protein: CASSAAGATGANVLTF

clone size: .
J gene: TRBJ1-2
D gene: TRBD1
V gene: TRBV18
CDR3 DNA: TGTGCCAGCTCACCACCTACGGACAGGGAAGATGATGGCTACACCTTC
CDR3 protein: CASSPPTDREDDGYTF

clone size: once
J gene: TRBJ2-3
D gene: .
V gene: TRBV5-1
CDR3 DNA: TGCGCCAGCAAATCAATAGATACGCAGTATTTT
CDR3 protein: CASKSIDTQYF

clone size: .
J gene: TRBJ2-7
D gene: .
V gene: TRBV19
CDR3 DNA: TGTGCCAGTACAGTTGGGAGCTCCTACGAGCAGTACTTC
CDR3 protein: CASTVGSSYEQYF

clone size: once
J gene: TRBJ1-2
D gene: .
V gene: TRBV7-2
CDR3 DNA: TGTGCCAGCGGCTCGGGGGCTAACTATGGCTACACCTTC
CDR3 protein: CASGSGANYGYTF

clone size: .
J gene: TRBJ2-7
D gene: .
V gene: TRBV4-3
CDR3 DNA: TGCGCCAGCAGCCAAGAGGTGAGCTCCTACGAGCAGTACTTC
CDR3 protein: CASSQEVSSYEQYF

clone size: .
J gene: TRBJ2-3
D gene: .
V gene: TRBV27
CDR3 DNA: TGTGCCAGCAGTTTCAGGCGGGGTAGCACAGATACGCAGTATTTT
CDR3 protein: CASSFRRGSTDTQYF

clone size: .
J gene: TRBJ2-7
D gene: TRBD1
V gene: TRBV7-8
CDR3 DNA: TGTGCCAGCAGCTTGGGCGGGACAGGGGGTGTCTTC
CDR3 protein: CASSLGGTGGVF

clone size: .
J gene: TRBJ2-1
D gene: TRBD2
V gene: TRBV19
CDR3 DNA: TGTGCCAGTAGTATATGGGCTAGCGGGAACCATGAGCAGTTCTTC
CDR3 protein: CASSIWASGNHEQFF

clone size: .
J gene: TRBJ2-5
D gene: .
V gene: TRBV19
CDR3 DNA: TGTGCCAGTAGTCTCACCGGGACTCAAGAGACCCAGTACTTC
CDR3 protein: CASSLTGTQETQYF

clone size: .
J gene: TRBJ1-1
D gene: .
V gene: TRBV5-1
CDR3 DNA: TGCGCCAGCAGCTTGTGGGGGCCGGACACTGAAGCTTTCTTT
CDR3 protein: CASSLWGPDTEAFF

clone size: .
J gene: TRBJ2-7
D gene: TRBD2
V gene: TRBV4-2
CDR3 DNA: TGTGCCAGCAGCCAAGATCGGGGCGGGAGCTCCTACGAGCAGTACTTC
CDR3 protein: CASSQDRGGSSYEQYF

clone size: .
J gene: TRBJ1-1
D gene: .
V gene: TRBV7-9
CDR3 DNA: TGTTCCAGCAGCCCGGGTGGGTTCACTGAAGCTTTCTTT
CDR3 protein: CSSSPGGFTEAFF

clone size: once
J gene: TRBJ2-1
D gene: TRBD2
V gene: TRBV9
CDR3 DNA: TGTGCCAGCAGCTTCTCAGTGGGGGGGACGTCCTACAATGAGCAGTTCTTC
CDR3 protein: CASSFSVGGTSYNEQFF

clone size: .
J gene: TRBJ2-2
D gene: TRBD1
V gene: TRBV7-3
CDR3 DNA: TGTGCCAGCAGCGACGCGGGACAGGGGACCACCGGGGAGCTGTTTTTT
CDR3 protein: CASSDAGQGTTGELFF

clone size: .
J gene: TRBJ2-2
D gene: .
V gene: TRBV25-1
CDR3 DNA: TGTGCCAGCAGTGAAGTAGTGGAGACCGGGGAGCTGTTTTTT
CDR3 protein: CASSEVVETGELFF